Below, 27 T cell receptor beta chains from the same sample are listed, as sequenced in a study of blood T cell repertoires in COVID-19. Sequenced by immunoSEQ multiplex PCR; TCRdb stores in-frame clones only, minus some. Seen here are 120,000 to 150,000 clones, about 83% observed once, and the top ten hold almost 6%. The specimen was PBMCs or T cells enriched from blood (not recorded which). The source is a woman aged 45-59 years who had been exposed to COVID-19.

The rearrangement joins TRBV6-5 to TRBJ1-2, with D perhaps matching TRBD1 (6 bases). With 6 bases removed from V and 10 bases from J, the gap between germline ends came to 21 bases. Germline loops: CDR1 MNHEY, CDR2 SVGAGI. This CDR3 region has 14 residues. CDR3 protein: CASRGVGTTPHYTF. CDR3 DNA sequence: TGTGCCAGCAGGGGGGTGGGGACAACTCCACACTACACCTTC.

J is TRBJ2-1 and V is TRBV5-1, with a weak D call TRBD2 (6 bases). Germline CDR1 and CDR2: SGHRS and YFSETQ. This CDR3 spans 15 amino acids. V was trimmed by 0 bases and J by 7 bases, leaving 14 bases between them. CDR3 in amino acids: CASSLGAGNRNEQFF. In nucleotides, the CDR3 is TGCGCCAGCAGCTTGGGGGCGGGGAACAGAAATGAGCAGTTCTTC.

The chain's CDR3 is CASSLALPVEAFF. The CDR3 DNA reads TGTGCCAGCAGCTTAGCCCTGCCGGTCGAAGCTTTCTTT. The chain combines TRBV7-2 with TRBJ1-1; D not resolved. V lost 0 bases to trimming and J lost 8 bases, with 10 bases between them. The length of the CDR3 is 13 residues. Germline V gene data show CDR1 as SGHTA and CDR2 as FQGNSA. Supplemented by reference TRBV7-2 and TRBJ1-1, the full variable domain reads GAGVSQSPSNKVTEKGKDVELRCDPISGHTALYWYRQSLGQGLEFLIYFQGNSAPDKSGLPSDRFSAERTGGSVSTLTIQRTQQEDSAVYLCASSLALPVEAFFGQGTRLTVV.

The chain couples TRBV25-1 to TRBJ2-7; 7 nucleotides agree with TRBD2. V dropped 2 bases and J dropped 2; count of bases not matched to a gene: 0. Germline assignment: CDR1 MGHDK and CDR2 SYGVNS. The CDR3 totals 13 residues. The CDR3 DNA reads TGTGCCAGCAGTGAACGGGGGGCCTACGAGCAGTACTTC. Amino acid sequence: CASSERGAYEQYF.

The V call is TRBV20-1, the J call TRBJ2-2; 7 bases are a match to TRBD1. The V gene end was trimmed by 3 bases and the J gene end by 5 bases; junction bases not matched to a gene: 9. Germline-derived CDR1 and CDR2 are DFQATT and SNEGSKA (reference sequence). The CDR3 is made up of 15 amino acids. For the CDR3, the DNA is TGCAGTGCTAGTTGGCAGGGGGTCGGAACCGGGGAGCTGTTTTTT. Amino acid sequence: CSASWQGVGTGELFF.

The CDR3 nucleotides are TGCGCCAGCAGCCTGGGGACTAGCGGGATAAAACCAACCAATGAGCAGTTCTTC. It specifies CASSLGTSGIKPTNEQFF. The chain couples TRBV5-1 to TRBJ2-1, with 13 bases aligning to TRBD2. In germline, CDR1 is SGHRS, CDR2 YFSETQ. This CDR3 is built from 18 residues. With 4 bases clipped from V and 6 bases from J, the junction kept 13 bases outside the gene matches.

The CDR3 sequence: CSVVRTGGNTEAFF. DNA of the CDR3: TGCAGCGTTGTTCGGACAGGGGGTAACACTGAAGCTTTCTTT. The chain employs TRBV29-1 and TRBJ1-1; 10 bases agree with TRBD1. This CDR3 comprises 14 residues. V shed 4 bases and J 2 bases; nucleotides not matched to a gene: 4. CDR1 SQVTM and CDR2 ANQGSEA come from the germline V gene.

This clone was counted a few times. J is TRBJ2-7 and V is TRBV19; TRBD2 might be the D (7 bases). V was shortened by 9 bases and J by 6 bases, with 21 bases between the two germline ends. Germline CDR1 is LNHDA and CDR2 is SQIVND (reference sequence). This CDR3 contains 14 residues. The CDR3, as DNA: TGTGCCAGCTCGCTTAAGGGGGGGGCTGGCGAGCAGTACTTC. It yields the protein CASSLKGGAGEQYF.

The chain couples TRBV5-1 to TRBJ2-5, with 9 bases aligning to TRBD2. The length of the CDR3 is 17 residues. V lost 5 bases and J lost 5; bases outside the gene matches: 16. Germline V gene sequence: CDR1 SGHRS, CDR2 YFSETQ. The DNA of the CDR3 is TGCGCCAGCAGTTTGACCCCCTGGCGGGGGGGCTTTGAGACCCAGTACTTC. This translates into CASSLTPWRGGFETQYF.

This clone was detected only a few times. This chain uses TRBV14 with TRBJ2-7; the D gene is possibly TRBD2 (5 bases). Trimming cost V 3 bases and J 3 bases, with 6 bases left between them. There are 12 residues in the CDR3. Per the germline V gene, CDR1 is SGHDN and CDR2 is FVKESK. CDR3 in amino acids: CASSHDYYEQYF. CDR3 nucleotide sequence: TGTGCCAGCAGCCATGACTACTACGAGCAGTACTTC. The full variable domain, rest sourced from reference TRBV14 and TRBJ2-7, is EAGVTQFPSHSVIEKGQTVTLRCDPISGHDNLYWYRRVMGKEIKFLLHFVKESKQDESGMPNNRFLAERTGGTYSTLKVQPAELEDSGVYFCASSHDYYEQYFGPGTRLTVT.

V is TRBV29-1 and J is TRBJ2-3, with 8 nucleotides matching TRBD2. This CDR3 comprises 18 residues. Losses at the gene ends were 4 bases for V and 4 bases for J; bases not matched to a gene: 19. Per germline, CDR1 SQVTM and CDR2 ANQGSEA. The CDR3 coding sequence is TGCAGCGTTGGAGGCGTGGGGACTAGGTTTCGGGGCGCAGATACGCAGTATTTT. This codes for CSVGGVGTRFRGADTQYF.

V is TRBV5-6 and J is TRBJ2-2, with TRBD2 matching 10 bases. The CDR3 has 16 amino acids. V was pared by 4 bases and J by 10 bases, with 13 bases of the junction left unmatched. Germline V CDR1 and CDR2: SGHDT, YYEEEE. The CDR3 loop reads CASSHGVAGGLVELFF. The DNA of the CDR3 is TGTGCCAGCAGCCACGGGGTAGCGGGAGGCCTCGTGGAGCTGTTTTTT.

The V and J genes are TRBV7-3 and TRBJ2-7; 7 bases are a match to TRBD1. The CDR3 is 16 amino acids. From germline, CDR1 is SGHTA and CDR2 FQGTGA. With V trimmed by 2 bases and J by 1 base, 8 bases remained unmatched. CDR3 nucleotide sequence: TGTGCCAGCAGCTTAGTTGGGGCAGGGGGTTCCTACGAGCAGTACTTC. Protein product: CASSLVGAGGSYEQYF.

This chain joins TRBV28 and TRBJ1-1, with D possibly matching TRBD1 (5 bases). Germline CDR1 MDHEN, CDR2 SYDVKM. V dropped 2 bases and J dropped 3 bases, with 16 bases sitting between them. This CDR3 spans 16 amino acids. CDR3 in DNA: TGTGCCAGCAGTTTAGGACACAGGAGGAGGGACACTGAAGCTTTCTTT. The encoded protein is CASSLGHRRRDTEAFF.

The V and J genes are TRBV12-1 and TRBJ1-5; the table's D call, TRBD1, was not checked against the DNA. TRBV12-1 has pseudogene status. The CDR3 consists of 14 residues. The CDR3 region is CASKPPGQLQPQHF. The CDR3 nucleotides read TGTGCCAGTAAGCCGCCGGGACAGTTACAGCCCCAGCATTTT.

The chain has TRBV2 and TRBJ2-7; 10 bases map to TRBD2. Trimming removed 4 bases from V and 3 bases from J; junction bases left unmatched: 0. Looked up from germline, CDR1 is SNHLY and CDR2 is FYNNEI. The CDR3 has 13 amino acids. The CDR3 coding sequence is TGTGCCAGCAGTGGGACTAGCGGCTACGAGCAGTACTTC. Protein: CASSGTSGYEQYF.

The V call is TRBV5-1, the J call TRBJ1-5; maybe TRBD1 (6 bases). There are 15 residues in the CDR3. Between the trimmed V and J ends, which lost 4 bases and 1 base, there was a span of 12 bases. CDR1 and CDR2 (germline): SGHRS, YFSETQ. The chain's CDR3 is CASSLTGLSNQPQHF. In nucleotides, the CDR3 is TGCGCCAGCAGCCTCACAGGGCTCAGCAATCAGCCCCAGCATTTT. The full variable domain, completed using reference TRBV5-1 and TRBJ1-5, is KAGVTQTPRYLIKTRGQQVTLSCSPISGHRSVSWYQQTPGQGLQFLFEYFSETQRNKGNFPGRFSGRQFSNSRSEMNVSTLELGDSALYLCASSLTGLSNQPQHFGDGTRLSIL.

V usage is TRBV25-1 and J usage is TRBJ1-5; D is unclear. Trimming took 6 bases from V and 7 from J, leaving 10 bases between them. Germline lookup yields CDR1 MGHDK and CDR2 SYGVNS. The CDR3 runs 12 residues. As DNA, the CDR3 is TGTGCCAGCAGCCTTGGGCCCCAGCCCCAGCATTTT. Encoded protein: CASSLGPQPQHF.

The rearrangement joins TRBV15 to TRBJ2-1, with 7 bases aligning to TRBD1. Germline CDR1 reads LNHNV; CDR2 reads YYDKDF (reference sequence). J lost 3 bases, V lost 1 base, and 9 bases had no gene match. This CDR3 is built from 17 residues. The CDR3 nucleotides are TGTGCCACCAGCAGAGGACTTACAGGGGTGGTCTACAATGAGCAGTTCTTC. This encodes CATSRGLTGVVYNEQFF.

The J gene is TRBJ1-1, the V gene TRBV6-4; 11 positions agree with TRBD1. The CDR3 sequence is 14 residues long. The ends lost 6 bases at V and 4 bases at J; junction bases unmatched: 4. Germline V gives CDR1 MRHNA, CDR2 SNTAGT. This CDR3 is CASSPGQGVTEAFF. The CDR3 nucleotides are TGTGCCAGCAGCCCGGGACAGGGGGTCACTGAAGCTTTCTTT.

V is TRBV10-2 and J is TRBJ2-2; D possibly corresponds to TRBD2 (6 bases). The V end was cut by 5 bases, the J end by 5 bases, with 15 bases between. Germline CDR1 is WSHSY and CDR2 is SAAADI. The CDR3 spans 15 residues. Here the CDR3 DNA reads TGCGCCAGCAGTCCTGGGGGGTCGGGAACCGGGGAGCTGTTTTTT. The encoded protein is CASSPGGSGTGELFF.

V and J are TRBV5-8 and TRBJ1-3, with a tentative D call TRBD1 (6 bases). V shed 0 bases and J shed 0 bases, with 10 bases lying between them. Germline assignment: CDR1 SGHTS and CDR2 YDEGEE. The CDR3 loop spans 16 amino acids. The CDR3 region is CASSLGRRGSGNTIYF. In nucleotides, the CDR3 is TGTGCCAGCAGCTTGGGGCGCAGGGGCTCTGGAAACACCATATATTTT.

The rearrangement joins TRBV7-2 to TRBJ1-1, with D hard to call. The CDR3 is 13 residues long. Germline assignment: CDR1 SGHTA and CDR2 FQGNSA. V was pared by 4 bases and J by 1 base, with 7 bases between. The CDR3: CASSWNRNTEAFF. The DNA for the CDR3 is TGTGCCAGCAGCTGGAACAGGAACACTGAAGCTTTCTTT.

V usage is TRBV27 and J usage is TRBJ2-1, with 14 bases matching TRBD2. The CDR3 spans 18 residues. The ends lost 4 bases at V and 2 bases at J; junction bases unmatched: 7. Germline CDR1 reads MNHEY; CDR2 reads SMNVEV (reference sequence). DNA for the CDR3: TGTGCCAGCAGTTCCGGACTAGCGGGGGGTTGGACCTACAATGAGCAGTTCTTC. This gives the protein CASSSGLAGGWTYNEQFF.

The chain links TRBV19 to TRBJ1-2; D may be TRBD1 (6 bases). V was clipped by 4 bases and J by 7 bases, with 19 bases between them. CDR1 and CDR2 from the germline V gene are LNHDA and SQIVND (reference sequence). The CDR3 covers 15 residues. The chain's CDR3 is CASSNRRQGHGGYTF. CDR3 DNA sequence: TGTGCCAGTAGTAACCGAAGGCAGGGGCACGGTGGCTACACCTTC.

This chain links TRBV4-1 with TRBJ2-7; TRBD2 is a possible D gene (5 bases). Looked up from germline, CDR1 is MGHRA and CDR2 is YSYEKL. V was pared by 1 base and J by 6 bases, with 7 bases between. The CDR3 consists of 12 residues. The CDR3 region has the DNA TGCGCCAGCAGCCAAGTGGGGAGCGAGCAGTACTTC. It translates to CASSQVGSEQYF.

This rearrangement joins TRBV27 to TRBJ2-7, with D perhaps matching TRBD2 (7 bases). The CDR3 contains 14 residues. The ends were cut back, 3 bases at V and 1 base at J, with 10 bases in the middle. Germline V gene data show CDR1 as MNHEY and CDR2 as SMNVEV (reference sequence). The CDR3 sequence: CASSLRGPSYEQYF. CDR3 nucleotides: TGTGCCAGCAGTTTGCGGGGGCCATCCTACGAGCAGTACTTC.